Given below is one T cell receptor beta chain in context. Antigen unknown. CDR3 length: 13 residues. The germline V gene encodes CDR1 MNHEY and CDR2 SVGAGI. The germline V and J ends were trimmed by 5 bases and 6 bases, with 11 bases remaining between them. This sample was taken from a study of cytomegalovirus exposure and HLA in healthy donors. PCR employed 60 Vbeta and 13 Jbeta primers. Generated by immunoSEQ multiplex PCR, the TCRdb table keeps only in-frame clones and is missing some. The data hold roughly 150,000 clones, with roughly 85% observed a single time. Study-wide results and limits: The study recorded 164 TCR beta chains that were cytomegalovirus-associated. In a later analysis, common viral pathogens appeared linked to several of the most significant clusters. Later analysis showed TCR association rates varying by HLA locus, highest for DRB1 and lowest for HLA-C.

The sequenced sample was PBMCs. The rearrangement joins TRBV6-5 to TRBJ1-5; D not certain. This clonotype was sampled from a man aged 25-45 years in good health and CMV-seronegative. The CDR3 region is CASSPERSQPQHF. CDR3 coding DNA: TGTGCCAGCAGTCCCGAACGGAGTCAGCCCCAGCATTTT.